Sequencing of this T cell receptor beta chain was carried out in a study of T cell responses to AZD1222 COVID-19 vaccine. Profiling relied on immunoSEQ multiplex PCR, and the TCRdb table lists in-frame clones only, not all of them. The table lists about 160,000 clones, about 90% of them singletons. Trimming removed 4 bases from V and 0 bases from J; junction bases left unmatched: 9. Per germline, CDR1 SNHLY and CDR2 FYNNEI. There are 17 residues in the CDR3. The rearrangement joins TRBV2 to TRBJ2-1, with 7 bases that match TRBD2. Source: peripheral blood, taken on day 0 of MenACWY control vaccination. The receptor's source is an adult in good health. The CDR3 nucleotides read TGTGCCAGCAGTGGAGGGAGGGGCACCAGCTCCTACAATGAGCAGTTCTTC. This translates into CASSGGRGTSSYNEQFF. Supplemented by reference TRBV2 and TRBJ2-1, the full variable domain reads EPEVTQTPSHQVTQMGQEVILRCVPISNHLYFYWYRQILGQKVEFLVSFYNNEISEKSEIFDDQFSVERPDGSNFTLKIRSTKLEDSAMYFCASSGGRGTSSYNEQFFGPGTRLTVL.